This T cell receptor (beta chain) was identified during a study of cytomegalovirus exposure and HLA in healthy donors. Study-level points and caveats: Among TCR beta chains, those listed as cytomegalovirus-associated numbered about 150. Cytomegalovirus status was reportedly diagnosed by the classifier with high specificity and sensitivity.

Use of 60 Vbeta and 13 Jbeta primers characterized the PCR. Assay used: immunoSEQ multiplex PCR; TCRdb lists only in-frame clones, some missing. The table lists approximately 50,000 clones, with about 2.2% in the top ten. Germline CDR1 reads KGHSH; CDR2 reads LQKENI. This CDR3 is built from 17 residues. With V trimmed by 3 bases and J by 0 bases, 10 bases remained unmatched. Regarding this clone: Antigen: not known.

Nominally healthy donors provided the samples, though records likely missed some immune exposures. The source is a female donor in good health and CMV-seronegative. The sequenced material came from PBMCs. The chain joins TRBV18 to TRBJ2-7, with 8 bases that match TRBD1. This CDR3 is CASSPLRAGQVSYEQYF. CDR3 nucleotides: TGTGCCAGCTCACCGCTGAGGGCGGGACAGGTCTCCTACGAGCAGTACTTC.